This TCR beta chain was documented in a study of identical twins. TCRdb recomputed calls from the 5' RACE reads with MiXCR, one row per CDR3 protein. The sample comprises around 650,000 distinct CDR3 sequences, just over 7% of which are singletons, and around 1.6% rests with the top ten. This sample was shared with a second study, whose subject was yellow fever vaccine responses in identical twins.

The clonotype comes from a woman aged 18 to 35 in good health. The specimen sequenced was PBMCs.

The CDR3 DNA sequence: TGTGCCATCAGTGAGTCTCGAGGGACAGCCCAAGAGACCCAGTACTTC. It yields the protein CAISESRGTAQETQYF. The chain carries TRBV10-3 and TRBJ2-5; 7 bases match TRBD1. V lost 0 bases to trimming and J lost 1 base; unmatched junction nucleotides: 5. The germline CDR1 and CDR2 sequences are ENHRY and SYGVKD. This CDR3 region has 16 residues.